This TCR beta chain was observed in a study of response to subunit inactivated influenza vaccine. Study observations and caveats: A suggestion made by the authors is that each seasonal influenza vaccination recruits few new T cells.

In TCRdb, the RT-PCR reads were re-called with MiXCR into one record per CDR3 protein. This table has fewer than 600,000 distinct CDR3 sequences, roughly 7.9% appearing once. Germline V gene sequence: CDR1 SGDLS, CDR2 YYNGEE. The CDR3 spans 16 residues. The V end was cut by 4 bases, the J end by 1 base, with 15 bases between. This clonotype was counted only a few times. What it binds is not known. This chain connects TRBV9 to TRBJ2-1; D gene uncertain. This receptor was taken from a man aged 50-75 years who received an inactivated influenza vaccine. Sequencing was performed on PBMCs from blood, taken roughly 24 months after vaccination. CDR3 in amino acids: CASSLGPRVSYNEQFF. Here the CDR3 DNA reads TGTGCCAGCAGCCTCGGGCCTCGGGTATCCTACAATGAGCAGTTCTTC.